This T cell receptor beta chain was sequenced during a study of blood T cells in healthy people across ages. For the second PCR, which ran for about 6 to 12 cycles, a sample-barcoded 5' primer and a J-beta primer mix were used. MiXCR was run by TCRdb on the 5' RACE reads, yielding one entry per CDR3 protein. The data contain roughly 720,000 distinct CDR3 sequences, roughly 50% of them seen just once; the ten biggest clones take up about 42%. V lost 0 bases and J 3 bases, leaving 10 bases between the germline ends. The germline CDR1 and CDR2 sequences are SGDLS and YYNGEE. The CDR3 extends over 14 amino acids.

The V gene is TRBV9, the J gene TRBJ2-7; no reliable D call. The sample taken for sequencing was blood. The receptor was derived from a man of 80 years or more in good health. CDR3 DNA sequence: TGTGCCAGCAGCGTAGATGACGGTAACTACGAGCAGTACTTC. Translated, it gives CASSVDDGNYEQYF.